The 20 T cell receptor beta chains below were found in one sample sequenced in a study of blood T cell repertoires in COVID-19. Here immunoSEQ multiplex PCR was the method, and the copy in TCRdb shows in-frame clones only, minus some. In the table there are roughly 700,000 clones, 80% to 90% of which are singletons. The sequenced sample consisted of peripheral blood. These receptors were obtained from a woman younger than 35 with acute or convalescent COVID-19.

This chain uses TRBV30 with TRBJ1-2; D may be TRBD1 (6 bases). The CDR3 covers 14 residues. The V end lost 3 bases, the J end lost 8 bases, and 19 bases lay between the germline ends. Germline V gene data show CDR1 as GTSNPN and CDR2 as SVGIG (reference sequence). The CDR3 sequence: CAWSEPQGFGGYTF. DNA of the CDR3: TGTGCCTGGAGCGAACCGCAGGGGTTCGGGGGCTACACCTTC.

The V and J genes are TRBV5-1 and TRBJ1-1; TRBD1 matches at 8 bases. V was pared by 5 bases and J by 1 base, with 4 bases of the junction left unmatched. There are 14 residues in the CDR3. Germline V gene lookup returns CDR1 SGHRS and CDR2 YFSETQ. In DNA form, the CDR3 reads TGCGCCAGCAGGATGGGACAGGCGAACACTGAAGCTTTCTTT. Amino acids: CASRMGQANTEAFF.

The chain couples TRBV6-5 to TRBJ1-5, with D possibly matching TRBD1 (5 bases). Trimming took off 5 bases at V and 7 bases at J, with 15 bases between the two ends. The V gene's germline CDR1 is MNHEY and CDR2 SVGAGI. This CDR3 region has 14 residues. The CDR3 DNA reads as TGTGCCAGCAGTCTGGAGGGGATAGGGCAGCCCCAGCATTTT. It codes for CASSLEGIGQPQHF.

The chain combines TRBV18 with TRBJ2-3; 8 nucleotides align to TRBD2. This CDR3 is 14 amino acids long. Germline V gives CDR1 KGHSH, CDR2 LQKENI. With 0 bases clipped from V and 5 bases from J, the junction kept 1 base outside the gene matches. The CDR3 loop reads CASSPPSGIDTQYF. Here the CDR3 DNA reads TGTGCCAGCTCACCACCTAGCGGGATAGATACGCAGTATTTT.

The chain uses TRBV2 and TRBJ2-7, with a possible D match to TRBD1 (7 bases). Trimming removed 4 bases from V and 12 bases from J, with 13 bases in between. This CDR3 has 11 amino acids. CDR1 and CDR2 (germline): SNHLY, FYNNEI. In nucleotides, the CDR3 is TGTGCCAGCAGTGGTTACAGGGGAGGGTACTTC. Residues: CASSGYRGGYF.

This sequence joins TRBV7-8 and TRBJ1-6; 7 bases match TRBD1. The J segment lost 7 bases and the V segment lost 5 bases, leaving 8 bases of the junction unmatched. There are 15 residues in the CDR3. Germline assignment: CDR1 SGHVS and CDR2 FQNEAQ. CDR3 amino acids: CASSPSGTANSPLHF. The CDR3 DNA sequence: TGTGCCAGCAGCCCCTCCGGGACAGCCAATTCACCCCTCCACTTT.

This chain links TRBV12-3 or TRBV12-4 with TRBJ2-5, with a tentative D call TRBD1 (5 bases). Deletions cut 5 bases from V and 4 bases from J, with 11 bases between. The CDR3 totals 13 residues. The CDR3 is CASSLWGVETQYF. The CDR3 nucleotides are TGTGCCAGCAGTCTCTGGGGCGTAGAGACCCAGTACTTC.

The chain has TRBV4-1 and TRBJ1-1; D is unclear. The CDR3 length is 18 residues. Trimming took off 1 base at V and 3 bases at J, with 21 bases between the two ends. The germline gives CDR1 MGHRA, CDR2 YSYEKL. CDR3 in amino acids: CASSQVFRAAGGHTEAFF. CDR3 sequence (DNA): TGCGCCAGCAGCCAAGTGTTTCGTGCTGCAGGAGGCCACACTGAAGCTTTCTTT.

The chain uses TRBV29-1 and TRBJ2-1; TRBD2 aligns across 9 bases. Germline V gene sequence: CDR1 SQVTM, CDR2 ANQGSEA. V was clipped by 3 bases and J by 10 bases; unmatched bases: 10. This CDR3 spans 14 amino acids. The CDR3 region is CSVEKRGVREEQFF. In nucleotides, the CDR3 is TGCAGCGTTGAGAAGCGGGGGGTCCGGGAGGAGCAGTTCTTC.

V usage is TRBV2 and J usage is TRBJ2-7; D unclear. This CDR3 spans 12 amino acids. CDR1 SNHLY and CDR2 FYNNEI come from the germline V gene. Deletions cut 2 bases from V and 4 bases from J, with 6 bases between. CDR3 in amino acids: CASSENSYEQYF. The CDR3 bases are TGTGCCAGCAGTGAAAACAGTTACGAGCAGTACTTC.

For this clone: This specimen includes other DNA sequences encoding the same CDR3. The chain combines TRBV7-9 with TRBJ2-7, with D maybe TRBD2 (5 bases). The CDR3 is made up of 12 amino acids. V was pared by 2 bases and J by 4 bases, with 6 bases between. CDR1 is SEHNR and CDR2 is FQNEAQ in the germline V gene (reference sequence). CDR3 amino acids: CASSLTGYEQYF. CDR3 DNA sequence: TGTGCCAGCAGCTTAACGGGATACGAGCAGTACTTC.

The gene calls are TRBV24-1 and TRBJ1-5; the match to TRBD1 covers 7 bases. This CDR3 is 15 amino acids long. With 4 bases clipped from V and 1 base from J, the junction kept 3 bases outside the gene matches. Germline V gives CDR1 KGHDR, CDR2 SFDVKD. CDR3 amino acids: CATSESRGSNQPQHF. The CDR3 nucleotides are TGTGCCACCAGTGAGTCCAGGGGGAGCAATCAGCCCCAGCATTTT.

With regard to this clone: Different DNA sequences within this sample yield the same CDR3. The gene calls are TRBV2 and TRBJ1-2, with D tentatively TRBD1 (6 bases). The V and J ends lost 7 bases and 1 base respectively, with 13 bases between them. Germline V gene lookup returns CDR1 SNHLY and CDR2 FYNNEI. The CDR3 length is 14 residues. CDR3 in DNA: TGTGCCAGCAACCGTCAGGGGAATAACTATGGCTACACCTTC. It codes for CASNRQGNNYGYTF.

The DNA of the CDR3 is TGTGCCACCAGCACCGGGGACAGGGGAGAGACCCAGTACTTC. Its protein is CATSTGDRGETQYF. The chain joins TRBV15 to TRBJ2-5; 10 nucleotides match TRBD1. Unmatched junction bases numbered 3, after V lost 4 bases and J lost 4 bases. This CDR3 has 14 residues. Germline assignment: CDR1 LNHNV and CDR2 YYDKDF (reference sequence).

CDR3 protein: CASSPPGQGSAGELFF. The CDR3, as DNA: TGCGCCAGCAGCCCTCCCGGACAGGGGTCGGCCGGGGAGCTGTTTTTT. This chain connects TRBV5-1 to TRBJ2-2; TRBD1 agrees at 9 bases. Losses at the gene ends were 4 bases for V and 6 bases for J; bases not matched to a gene: 10. Germline CDR1 reads SGHRS; CDR2 reads YFSETQ. The CDR3 has 16 residues.

The genes are TRBV18 and TRBJ1-4; 7 nucleotides line up with TRBD1. The CDR3 length is 15 residues. Trimming cost V 5 bases and J 4 bases; bases outside gene matches: 7. In germline, CDR1 is KGHSH, CDR2 LQKENI. In nucleotides, the CDR3 is TGTGCCAGCTCAAAACGCCGGGACAGTAATGAAAAACTGTTTTTT. The encoded protein is CASSKRRDSNEKLFF.

The chain links TRBV4-1 to TRBJ2-7, with a tentative D call TRBD2 (5 bases). CDR3 size: 13 residues. CDR1 MGHRA and CDR2 YSYEKL come from the germline V gene. Trimming shortened V by 1 base and J by 3 bases, and 7 bases separated the two germline ends. In nucleotides, the CDR3 is TGCGCCAGCAGCCAAGGAGACTACTACGAGCAGTACTTC. It is translated as CASSQGDYYEQYF.

The rearrangement uses TRBV29-1 and TRBJ1-5; TRBD1 agrees at 10 bases. The CDR3 has 12 amino acids. Looked up from germline, CDR1 is SQVTM and CDR2 is ANQGSEA. J gave up 6 bases and V 7 bases, and 3 bases lay outside the gene matches. The CDR3 is CSARTGGQPQHF. The CDR3 bases are TGCAGCGCCCGGACAGGGGGTCAGCCCCAGCATTTT.

The J gene is TRBJ2-3, the V gene TRBV13, with TRBD1 matching over 8 bases. V gave up 5 bases and J gave up 1 base; unmatched junction bases: 14. The CDR3 has 18 amino acids. CDR1 is PRHDT, CDR2 FYEKMQ, per germline (reference sequence). CDR3 nucleotide sequence: TGTGCCAGCAGCCTCTCGTGGGCAGGGGGCATCGGCACAGATACGCAGTATTTT. It encodes CASSLSWAGGIGTDTQYF.

The chain links TRBV3-1 (or the pseudogene TRBV3-2) to TRBJ2-3; no clear D. The CDR3 is 17 residues long. The germline CDR1 and CDR2 sequences are LGHDT and YNNKEL (reference sequence). The ends were cut back, 3 bases at V and 0 bases at J, with 16 bases in the middle. The CDR3 DNA reads TGTGCCAGCAGCCACCACCGACGGAGACCTAGCACAGATACGCAGTATTTT. This codes for CASSHHRRRPSTDTQYF.